This record looks at one T cell receptor beta chain sequence and its context. The data were taken from a study of blood T cell repertoires in COVID-19. In the study overall: COVID-19 samples, acute and convalescent, were from the United States, Italy and Spain. The analysed material was cDNA or gDNA that came from T cells, B-cell-depleted T cells, or PBMCs.

Trimming removed 2 bases from V and 7 bases from J, with 12 bases in between. The CDR3 loop spans 14 amino acids. Germline values: CDR1 MNHNS, CDR2 SASEGT. In the study's own analysis: For nucleated cells, counts were estimated from reference gene primer amplification. Data came from immunoSEQ multiplex PCR; TCRdb stores just in-frame clones and leaves some out. That table gives V, J and clone size, and the DNA gave D and trimming. Of around 100,000 clones in the sample, approximately 90% were seen once. What was sequenced was peripheral blood. The receptor was derived from a man over 45 with active COVID-19. V gene TRBV6-1 combines with J gene TRBJ1-5, with D tentatively TRBD1 (6 bases). The CDR3 spells CASSETAGEQPQHF. The CDR3 nucleotides are TGTGCCAGCAGTGAAACGGCAGGGGAACAGCCCCAGCATTTT.